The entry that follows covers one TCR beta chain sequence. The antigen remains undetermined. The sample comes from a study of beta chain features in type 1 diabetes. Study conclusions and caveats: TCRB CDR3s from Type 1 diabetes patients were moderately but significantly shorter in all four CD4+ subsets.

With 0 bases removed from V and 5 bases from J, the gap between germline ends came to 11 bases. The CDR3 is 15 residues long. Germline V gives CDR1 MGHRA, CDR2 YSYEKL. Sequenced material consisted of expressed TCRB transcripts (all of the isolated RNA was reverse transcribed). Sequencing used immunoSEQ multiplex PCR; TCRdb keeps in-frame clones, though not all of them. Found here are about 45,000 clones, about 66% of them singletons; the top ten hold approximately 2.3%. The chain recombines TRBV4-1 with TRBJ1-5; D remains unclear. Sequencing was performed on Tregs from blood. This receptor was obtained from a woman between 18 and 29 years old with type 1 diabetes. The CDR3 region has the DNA TGCGCCAGCAGCCAAGACAGGCGACCTTATCAGCCCCAGCATTTT. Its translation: CASSQDRRPYQPQHF.